One T cell receptor beta chain is described in this entry. The target antigen is unknown. Losses at the gene ends were 4 bases for V and 8 bases for J; bases not matched to a gene: 9. Germline CDR1 reads SGDLS; CDR2 reads YYNGEE. The CDR3 consists of 16 residues. The table came from immunoSEQ multiplex PCR; TCRdb's copy has only in-frame clones and leaves some out. This table holds about 2.4 million clones, 80% to 95% found once. The data were obtained in a study of shared clonotypes between healthy human individuals. Whole-study findings and limits: Clonotypes not shared had lower generation probabilities than those common to all four donors.

This sequence joins TRBV9 and TRBJ2-1; 13 bases map to TRBD2. Sequenced sample: naive CD4+ T cells from PBMCs. As for subset: CD45RA+ positively selected. The TCR was taken from a man aged 18 to 30 in good health. Some clones in this sample may be carry-over from other donors' samples. CDR3 bases: TGTGCCAGCAGCCAGACTAGCGGGAGGCCTAGGGATGAGCAGTTCTTC. It specifies CASSQTSGRPRDEQFF.